This T cell receptor beta chain was recovered during a study of patients and donors after allogeneic stem cell transplantation. Each CDR3 protein is one row after TCRdb ran MiXCR on the RT-PCR reads. The sample lists approximately 160,000 distinct CDR3 sequences; over 25% were seen once. The TCR comes from a human donor who was either an allogeneic HSCT recipient or a stem cell or donor lymphocyte infusion donor (not recorded which). It is not recorded whose cells these are; they may come from a transplant donor. The sample was blood, either unsorted or a sorted T cell fraction (not recorded which).

Written as DNA, the CDR3 is TGTGCCAGCAGTTTAGGGGGGACACCGAACACTGAAGCTTTCTTT. Translating gives CASSLGGTPNTEAFF. The chain links TRBV12-3 or TRBV12-4 to TRBJ1-1; tentatively, D is TRBD1 (6 bases). The germline V and J ends were trimmed by 1 base and 1 base, with 10 bases remaining between them. The CDR3 is made up of 15 amino acids.